These T cell receptor beta chains were read from a single sample in a study of technical replicates of blood from a handful of donors. The data were produced by immunoSEQ multiplex PCR, yet TCRdb's version contains in-frame clones alone and is incomplete. The table shows 75,000 to 100,000 clones, with about 95% occurring only once. Sequenced: T cells isolated from PBMCs. Receptor source: a human donor in good health. Each CDR3 is given without its conserved first and last residue.

v_call: TRBV11-1
cdr3_aa: ASSEGQLAKNIQY

v_call: TRBV19
cdr3_aa: ASSIDRELTYT

v_call: TRBV9
cdr3_aa: ASSGRQSQETQY

v_call: TRBV19
cdr3_aa: ASSSGQGIMDEQF

v_call: TRBV28
cdr3_aa: ASSPESLGASGAF

v_call: TRBV7-6
cdr3_aa: ASSLVYAGGGEQY

v_call: TRBV7-2
cdr3_aa: ASSLSSGREITDTQY

v_call: TRBV4-3
cdr3_aa: ASSQDPSGPSGDTQY

v_call: TRBV13
cdr3_aa: ASSRIWGDGTYNEQF

v_call: TRBV5-4
cdr3_aa: ASSLSAGANEQF

v_call: TRBV5-1
cdr3_aa: ASSLLWLGVDSPLH

v_call: TRBV29-1
cdr3_aa: SVGPSYNEQF

v_call: TRBV19
cdr3_aa: ASSILIRGLAKNIQY

v_call: TRBV27
cdr3_aa: ATAYEQY